This T cell receptor (beta chain) was sequenced during a study of OX40 agonist ivuxolimab in advanced cancers. Whole-study context: Each dose-escalation patient presented with hepatocellular carcinoma, melanoma, renal cell or head and neck cancer. Among those treated, three patients had partial responses, one with hepatocellular carcinoma and two with cutaneous melanoma. General observations from the study: Both blood CD4+ and CD8+ T cells showed clonal growth by week 6 at 0.1 to 3.0 mg/kg.

Remarks on this clone: The antigen is not known.

The germline CDR1 and CDR2 sequences are PRHDT and FYEKMQ (reference sequence). The V end lost 5 bases, the J end lost 6 bases, and 10 bases lay between the germline ends. The CDR3 spans 13 residues. Drawing of blood for sampling happened at baseline, at cycle 4 day 1, and at cycle 7 day 1. TCRdb's copy holds only in-frame clones and misses some; the assay was immunoSEQ multiplex PCR. This sample has 100,000 or so clones; more than 85% occur once, and the top ten carry about 0.82%. V and J are TRBV13 and TRBJ2-2; no clear D gene. Specimen: CD4+ or CD8+ T cells sorted from blood, collected in a trial of the OX40 agonist ivuxolimab. The receptor comes from an adult with an advanced solid tumor such as melanoma, head and neck, liver or kidney cancer. CDR3 amino acids: CASSPRVAGELFF. The CDR3 coding sequence is TGTGCCAGCAGCCCCCGGGTCGCCGGGGAGCTGTTTTTT. Full variable domain (rest looked up from reference TRBV13 and TRBJ2-2): AAGVIQSPRHLIKEKRETATLKCYPIPRHDTVYWYQQGPGQDPQFLISFYEKMQSDKGSIPDRFSAQQFSDYHSELNMSSLELGDSALYFCASSPRVAGELFFGEGSRLTVL.